This T cell receptor (beta chain) stems from a study of Ad26.COV2.S vaccination and SARS-CoV-2 variants (dated by TCRdb to about 2021). About the full investigation: Vaccine-arm donors were drawn from COV1001, a multicentre, randomized, double-blind, placebo-controlled phase I-IIa trial of Ad26.COV2.S in healthy adults. Ad26.COV2.S was administered intramuscularly at a dose of 5x10^10 or 1x10^11 viral particles, either as one shot or as two shots given 56 days apart. TCRbeta repertoire sequencing was used to assess the specificity and breadth of SARS-CoV-2-reactive T cell receptors after Ad26.COV2.S vaccination. The TCR-sequenced set comprised about 32 samples: around 20 Ad26.COV2.S vaccine recipients, 5 placebo recipients and 8 SARS-CoV-2 convalescent individuals. Throughout the experiments and outcome assessment, investigators stayed blinded to trial group allocation. Participants in the trial were split at random into five groups of five each, receiving low-dose or high-dose Ad26.COV2.S once or twice, or else placebo on both occasions.

On this clone itself: There is no known antigen for this receptor. Per-base quality was not reported, and no clone a single base away is much larger than it.

TCRbeta CDR3 regions were sequenced with the immunoSEQ Assay. After extraction, genomic DNA underwent amplification by bias-controlled multiplex PCR, followed by high-throughput sequencing. In the source study's methods: Collapsing and filtering of sequences were performed to quantify the absolute abundance of each unique TCRbeta CDR3 region. T cell fraction was estimated by normalizing TCRbeta template counts to usable DNA, with usable DNA measured through amplification of reference genes found in all nucleated cells. Repertoire TCRs were annotated as SARS-CoV-2-specific when V gene, CDR3 amino acid sequence and J gene were exactly matched to a known reactive TCR set. The reference SARS-CoV-2 TCR set was derived from MIRA and filtered for enrichment in COVID-19-positive ImmuneCODE repertoires, a step that removed public or cross-reactive TCRs. Using the MIRA antigens, annotated TCRs were further analysed by specific ORF or by position within an ORF. Depth was the summed frequency of annotated unique rearrangements, while breadth was defined as annotated unique rearrangements over total unique productive rearrangements. Group comparisons of TCR breadth used two-sided Wilcoxon rank-sum tests. Sourced from immuneACCESS, this table was stored by TCRdb with only in-frame sequences that have V and J called. A share of the clones is absent; for the studies checked, an unresolved V gene accounts for under half, and the remainder has no known explanation. D and trimming were read from the DNA, whereas the V and J calls and clone size are those reported in that table. The sample table lists 380,000 or so clones, 83% of them with a count of one. Approximately 7.8% of the sample goes to the ten largest clones.

This specimen's treatment or condition label, interpreted: about 20 received Ad26.COV2.S at low or high dose, single or two shots; roughly 5 received placebo; per-sample allocation not given. Repertoires of vaccine and placebo recipients were sequenced from samples collected on day 63 after the first injection. In Cohort 1b, about two dozen adults aged 18-55 years were enrolled at a single site in Boston, USA, between 29 July and 7 August 2020. As a vaccine, Ad26.COV2.S was a replication-incompetent adenovirus type 26 vector that expressed a prefusion-stabilized SARS-CoV-2 spike protein derived from the original Wuhan strain. Measured from the cysteine to the phenylalanine, the CDR3 is 12 residues long. Of all the DNA, just the CDR3 is kept, 36 bases in frame from base 1. V sheds 11 bases and J sheds 4 bases, leaving 13 bases between their ends. From a lookup of the germline V gene (reference sequence), CDR1 and CDR2 are SEHNR and FQNEAQ.

Study-wide conclusions, independent of this receptor: After vaccination, spike-specific CD8+ and CD4+ T cell responses were reported to show substantial breadth. Vaccine and placebo recipients had comparable non-spike TCR breadth, which fits with the vaccine containing only spike. Comparing responses between vaccine doses or regimens was not something the study was powered to do. According to the authors, total T cell responses may have been underestimated by the TCR breadth and depth analyses. Compared with placebo recipients, Ad26.COV2.S recipients showed higher spike-specific TCR breadth (P = 0.0014).

The TCR was taken from a person aged 18 to 65 who received the Ad26.COV2.S COVID-19 vaccine or a placebo. Source: peripheral blood, taken in a trial of Ad26.COV2.S vaccine versus placebo. Recombination connected TRBV7-9 to TRBJ2-3, with the identity of the D gene unclear. CDR3 protein: CAAMLRADTQYF. The nucleotides are TGTGCCGCGATGCTTAGGGCAGATACGCAGTATTTT.